The sequence of this T cell receptor (beta chain) was determined in a study of CD8+CD57+ T cells in acquired aplastic anemia. Overall study: Across the sorted CD4+ and CD8+ cells, DNA amounts averaged roughly 3 ug. There were approximately 9.9 million reads, on average, for CD4+ cells from healthy donors. Findings and limits, study-wide: With respect to CD8+ Simpson's diversity, patients and controls did not differ significantly. Patients had approximately 29 CD8+ CDR3 sequences in common with controls (the shared set).

CDR3 and TCR beta VDJ profiling relied on a genomic DNA template. Using its own MiXCR run on the reads, TCRdb lists one record per CDR3 protein. The data contain 200,000 to 250,000 distinct CDR3 sequences, approximately 35% of them seen just once; the ten biggest clones take up more than 0.95%. About this clonotype: As yet, its antigen is unknown.

Germline-derived CDR1 and CDR2 are SNHLY and FYNNEI. V gave up 4 bases and J gave up 7 bases, with 7 bases separating them. This CDR3 has 11 residues. The chain employs TRBV2 and TRBJ1-2; D call uncertain. This TCR came from a human donor in good health, serving as a control. What was sequenced was sorted CD4+, CD8+, or CD8+CD57+ T cells (not recorded which) from PBMCs. CDR3 sequence: CASSGTLGYTF. In DNA, the CDR3 is TGTGCCAGCAGTGGTACCCTTGGCTACACCTTC. Variable domain in full (rest from reference TRBV2 and TRBJ1-2): EPEVTQTPSHQVTQMGQEVILRCVPISNHLYFYWYRQILGQKVEFLVSFYNNEISEKSEIFDDQFSVERPDGSNFTLKIRSTKLEDSAMYFCASSGTLGYTFGSGTRLTVV.